This T cell receptor (beta chain) was identified in a study of brain T cells in children with intractable seizures. The time point here: blood from clinic visit 5 months post-surgery; TSC patient then seizure free. Surgery cases with the highest brain T cell transcript signatures were chosen for sequencing. At least one anti-epileptic drug was given before surgery. Study-level results: Only CDR3 sequence similarity suggested viral specificity, without known HCMV serostatus.

V was shortened by 4 bases and J by 7 bases, with 22 bases between the two germline ends. Germline loops: CDR1 SNHLY, CDR2 FYNNEI. The CDR3 spans 16 residues. TCRdb's copy holds only in-frame clones and misses some; the assay was immunoSEQ multiplex PCR. In the table there are about 320,000 clones, over 90% of which are singletons. About this clone itself: The antigen is not known.

The genes are TRBV2 and TRBJ1-2; D is unclear. Material: peripheral blood, obtained 4 to 6 months after surgery. The sequence was obtained from a boy under two years old with tuberous sclerosis and intractable seizures. CDR3 sequence (DNA): TGTGCCAGCAGTGTAGTAGGTGGCGCGGTCTCAAGTGGCTACACCTTC. Translation: CASSVVGGAVSSGYTF. Supplemented by reference TRBV2 and TRBJ1-2, the full variable domain reads EPEVTQTPSHQVTQMGQEVILRCVPISNHLYFYWYRQILGQKVEFLVSFYNNEISEKSEIFDDQFSVERPDGSNFTLKIRSTKLEDSAMYFCASSVVGGAVSSGYTFGSGTRLTVV.